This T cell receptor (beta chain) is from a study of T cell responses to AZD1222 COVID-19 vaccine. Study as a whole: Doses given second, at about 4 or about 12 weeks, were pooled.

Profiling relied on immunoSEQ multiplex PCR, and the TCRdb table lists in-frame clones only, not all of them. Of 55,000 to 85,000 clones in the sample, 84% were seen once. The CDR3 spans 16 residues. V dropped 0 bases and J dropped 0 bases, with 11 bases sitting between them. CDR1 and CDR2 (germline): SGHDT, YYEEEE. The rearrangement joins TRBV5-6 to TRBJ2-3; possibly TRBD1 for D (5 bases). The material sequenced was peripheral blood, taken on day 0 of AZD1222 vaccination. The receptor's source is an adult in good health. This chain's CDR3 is CASSLVFRQSTDTQYF. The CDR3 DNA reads TGTGCCAGCAGCTTGGTGTTCAGACAGAGCACAGATACGCAGTATTTT.